This T cell receptor beta chain was profiled in a study of CD8+ T cells in alopecia areata. Sequencing used cDNA as its template, made by extracting RNA and reverse transcribing it. The repertoire was sequenced with immunoSEQ multiplex PCR; TCRdb's copy has only in-frame clones and lacks some. The table shows fewer than 200,000 clones, with less than 75% occurring only once. Peripheral blood and lesional scalp punch biopsies came from alopecia areata patients. The germline V gene encodes CDR1 SGHVS and CDR2 FQNEAQ. There are 15 residues in the CDR3. The V segment lost 2 bases and the J segment 7 bases; nucleotides outside the gene matches: 10.

The sequence was obtained from a human donor with alopecia areata. This chain uses TRBV7-8 with TRBJ2-7, with 8 bases that match TRBD1. The specimen was CD8+ T cells sorted from blood, collected at week 0. The CDR3 loop is CASSLHVAGGEEQYF. The CDR3 DNA reads as TGTGCCAGCAGCTTACATGTGGCAGGGGGCGAAGAGCAGTACTTC.